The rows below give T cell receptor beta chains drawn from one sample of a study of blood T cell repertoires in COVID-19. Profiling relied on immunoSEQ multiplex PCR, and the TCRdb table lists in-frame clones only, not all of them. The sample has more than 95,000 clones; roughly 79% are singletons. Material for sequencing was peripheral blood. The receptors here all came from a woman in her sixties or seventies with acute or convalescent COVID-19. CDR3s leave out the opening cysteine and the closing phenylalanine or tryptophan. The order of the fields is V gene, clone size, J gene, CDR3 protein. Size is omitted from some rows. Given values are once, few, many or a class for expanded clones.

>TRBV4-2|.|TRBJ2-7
ASSNSGTPYEQY
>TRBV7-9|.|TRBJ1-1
ASSLNTGGWNTEAF
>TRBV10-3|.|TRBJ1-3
AISQQGAGNTIY
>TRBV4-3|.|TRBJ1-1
ASRPGPGGTEAF
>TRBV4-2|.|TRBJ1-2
ASSQVGEGGAGGYT
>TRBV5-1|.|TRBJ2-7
ASSSTGELGSYEQY
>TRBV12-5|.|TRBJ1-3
ASGPSGGAGSGNTIY
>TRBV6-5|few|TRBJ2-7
ASSVAGDEQY
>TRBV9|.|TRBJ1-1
ASSPERPTGTEAF
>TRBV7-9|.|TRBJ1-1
ASDPHRGQNTEAF
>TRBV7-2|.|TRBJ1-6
ASSLIGDLFAPLH
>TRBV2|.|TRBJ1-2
ASSEEGQAMYGYT
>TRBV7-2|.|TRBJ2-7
ASSLAGQGIPYEQY
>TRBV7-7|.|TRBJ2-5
ASSLGGQAKETQY
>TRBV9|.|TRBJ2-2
ASSLAGETGELF
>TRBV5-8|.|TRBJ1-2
ASSLGPYGYT
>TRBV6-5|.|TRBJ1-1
ASSPPGRYTEAF
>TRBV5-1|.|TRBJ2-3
ASSLNRGPDTQY
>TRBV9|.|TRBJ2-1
ASSVADYYNEQF
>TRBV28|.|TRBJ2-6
ASSLPGAGANVLT
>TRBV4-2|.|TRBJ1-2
ASSPTLSTSSNYGYT
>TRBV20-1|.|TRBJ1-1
SASSGTGDTEAF
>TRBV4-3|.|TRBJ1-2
ASSQTRTGIYGYT
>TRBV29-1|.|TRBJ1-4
SVLSDSSNEKLF
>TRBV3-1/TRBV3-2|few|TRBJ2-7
ASSQDGLASYEQY
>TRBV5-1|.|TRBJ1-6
ASSLEAGNNSPLH
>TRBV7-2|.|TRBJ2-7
ASSLAASGGPNYEQY
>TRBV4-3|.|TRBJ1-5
ASSQDAVAGGYQPQH
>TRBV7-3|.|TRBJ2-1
ASSLKWGPDEQF
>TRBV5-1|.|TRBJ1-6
ASSGGQGVSPLH
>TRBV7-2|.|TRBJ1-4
ASSLGPPGEGEKLF
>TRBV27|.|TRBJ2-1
ASSWGVRTSGFDNEQF
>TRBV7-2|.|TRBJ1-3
ASSLRSGAGSGNTIY
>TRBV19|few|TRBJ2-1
ASSPRRLANNEQF
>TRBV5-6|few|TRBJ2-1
ASSYPPGAGGNEQF
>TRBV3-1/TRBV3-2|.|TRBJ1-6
ASSQGIGEIPLH
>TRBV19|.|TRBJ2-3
ASSIGRGILLGTDTQY
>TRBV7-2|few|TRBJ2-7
ASSPDRGAYEQY
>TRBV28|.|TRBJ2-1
ASSFFSGRYNEQF
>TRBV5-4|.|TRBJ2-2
ASSRGLAGASGTGELF
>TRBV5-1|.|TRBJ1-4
ASSIGTGGANEKLF
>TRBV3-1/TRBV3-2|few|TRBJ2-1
ASRLAGGPSEQF
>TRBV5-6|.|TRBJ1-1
ASSLVQGALDTEAF
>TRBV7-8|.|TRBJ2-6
ASSRTGPSVSSGANVLT
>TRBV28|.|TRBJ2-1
ASSFVRRSYNEQF
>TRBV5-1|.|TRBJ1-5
ASSPQGRGDQPQH
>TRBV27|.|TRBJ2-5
ASSLNLGGETQY
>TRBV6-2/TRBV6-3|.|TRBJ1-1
ASSYSLQGVAGTEAF